Below, 32 T cell receptor beta chains from the same sample are listed, as sequenced in a study of CD8 T cells in Susac syndrome. cDNA came from about 0.46 to 1 ug RNA primed by random hexamers. TCRdb reprocessed the immunoSEQ multiplex PCR reads with MiXCR, giving one entry per CDR3 protein. This sample has 150,000 to 200,000 distinct CDR3 sequences, with roughly 94% found just once. Sequenced input: CD4+ T cells from PBMCs. These receptors were taken from a human donor in good health.

This clonotype was picked up one time. The rearrangement joins TRBV5-6 to TRBJ2-1; D uncertain. V was cut by 1 base and J by 9 bases, with 5 bases left in between. Germline assignment: CDR1 SGHDT and CDR2 YYEEEE. The CDR3 has 11 residues. This CDR3 reads CASSLFGEQFF. CDR3 nucleotide sequence: TGTGCCAGCAGCTTGTTTGGTGAGCAGTTCTTC.

The V call is TRBV20-1, the J call TRBJ2-5; D is ambiguous. The CDR3 consists of 11 residues. Trimming pared 8 bases from V and 5 bases from J, leaving 12 bases between. Germline V lookup: CDR1 DFQATT, CDR2 SNEGSKA (reference sequence). The CDR3 spells CSTMWKETQYF. CDR3 coding DNA: TGCAGTACCATGTGGAAGGAGACCCAGTACTTC.

This chain links TRBV28 with TRBJ2-1; 11 bases are a match to TRBD2. Germline CDR1 and CDR2: MDHEN and SYDVKM. The CDR3 has 16 residues. The V gene end was trimmed by 8 bases and the J gene end by 4 bases; junction bases not matched to a gene: 10. The CDR3 region is CASQGGGLADYNEQFF. CDR3 in DNA: TGTGCCAGCCAGGGAGGGGGACTAGCGGATTACAATGAGCAGTTCTTC.

The chain uses TRBV7-2 and TRBJ2-5; 9 nucleotides align to TRBD2. The CDR3 is made up of 14 amino acids. The V segment lost 6 bases and the J segment 5 bases; nucleotides outside the gene matches: 7. CDR1 is SGHTA, CDR2 FQGNSA, per germline. The CDR3 sequence: CASSSGSGWETQYF. The CDR3 DNA reads as TGTGCCAGCAGTAGCGGGAGTGGATGGGAGACCCAGTACTTC.

The rearrangement joins TRBV5-4 to TRBJ2-3, with D possibly being TRBD1 or TRBD2 (5 bases each). Between the trimmed V and J ends, which lost 5 bases and 4 bases, there was a span of 11 bases. Germline V gene data show CDR1 as SGHNT and CDR2 as YYREEE (reference sequence). This CDR3 comprises 13 residues. As DNA, the CDR3 is TGTGCCAGCAGTGGCAGGGACGCAGATACGCAGTATTTT. It codes for CASSGRDADTQYF.

The chain is built from TRBV28 and TRBJ2-5, with D possibly being TRBD2 (6 bases). Between the trimmed V and J ends, which lost 6 bases and 0 bases, there was a span of 11 bases. The CDR3 has 14 amino acids. Germline CDR1 reads MDHEN; CDR2 reads SYDVKM. CDR3: CASSGAGYQETQYF. The CDR3 bases are TGTGCCAGCAGCGGGGCGGGGTACCAAGAGACCCAGTACTTC.

V gene TRBV14 combines with J gene TRBJ2-3; TRBD1 aligns across 10 bases. The germline CDR1 and CDR2 sequences are SGHDN and FVKESK. This CDR3 is built from 16 residues. V was clipped by 4 bases and J by 6 bases; unmatched bases: 10. CDR3 sequence (DNA): TGTGCCAGCAGCCCCCCCGGGACAGGGGTGGGCGATACGCAGTATTTT. It yields the protein CASSPPGTGVGDTQYF.

The V call is TRBV5-1, the J call TRBJ2-3; D unclear. This CDR3 has 14 residues. The ends were cut back, 0 bases at V and 1 base at J, with 6 bases in the middle. The germline CDR1 and CDR2 sequences are SGHRS and YFSETQ. The CDR3 loop is CASSLVVGTDTQYF. In nucleotides, the CDR3 is TGCGCCAGCAGCTTGGTTGTTGGCACAGATACGCAGTATTTT.

The chain uses TRBV25-1 and TRBJ2-2; tentatively, D is TRBD1 or TRBD2 (5 bases each). Trimming stripped 2 bases from V and 7 bases from J, with 17 bases between. Germline V lookup: CDR1 MGHDK, CDR2 SYGVNS. The CDR3 loop spans 16 amino acids. The CDR3 spells CASSERLWGKDGELFF. Here the CDR3 DNA reads TGTGCCAGCAGTGAACGTTTGTGGGGGAAAGACGGGGAGCTGTTTTTT.

The V gene is TRBV5-1, the J gene TRBJ2-7, with 7 positions matching TRBD1. Unmatched junction bases numbered 6, after V lost 4 bases and J lost 5 bases. Germline assignment: CDR1 SGHRS and CDR2 YFSETQ. This CDR3 is built from 13 residues. The CDR3 here is CASSQTGMNEQYF. CDR3 nucleotide sequence: TGCGCCAGCAGCCAGACAGGGATGAACGAGCAGTACTTC.

J is TRBJ1-1 and V is TRBV29-1, with 9 bases identical to TRBD1. The CDR3 runs 14 residues. From germline, CDR1 is SQVTM and CDR2 ANQGSEA. V trimming: 5 bases; J trimming: 5 bases; junction bases outside the gene matches: 9. The CDR3 is CSVLPGQGATEAFF. For the CDR3, the DNA is TGCAGCGTTCTTCCGGGACAGGGCGCGACTGAAGCTTTCTTT.

V and J are TRBV12-3 or TRBV12-4 and TRBJ2-1; a weak D match, TRBD2 (5 bases). The CDR3 is 14 residues long. The V end lost 4 bases, the J end lost 4 bases, and 11 bases lay between the germline ends. CDR3 amino acids: CASSSGGEYNEQFF. CDR3 coding DNA: TGTGCCAGCAGTTCCGGAGGAGAGTACAATGAGCAGTTCTTC.

This clonotype came up once. The CDR3 coding sequence is TGCAGTGCTAGAGATAGGGTCCTCACAGATACGCAGTATTTT. Amino acids: CSARDRVLTDTQYF. V usage is TRBV20-1 and J usage is TRBJ2-3; D is ambiguous. The length of the CDR3 is 14 residues. Germline CDR1 reads DFQATT; CDR2 reads SNEGSKA (reference sequence). The ends were cut back, 0 bases at V and 2 bases at J, with 9 bases in the middle.

The chain couples TRBV30 to TRBJ1-5; no clear D. CDR1 and CDR2 from the germline V gene are GTSNPN and SVGIG (reference sequence). This CDR3 contains 11 residues. V was trimmed by 5 bases and J by 3 bases, leaving 5 bases between them. The CDR3 is CAWGDNQPQHF. In nucleotides, the CDR3 is TGTGCCTGGGGTGACAATCAGCCCCAGCATTTT. The full variable domain, with the rest looked up from reference TRBV30 and TRBJ1-5, is SQTIHQWPATLVQPVGSPLSLECTVEGTSNPNLYWYRQAAGRGLQLLFYSVGIGQISSEVPQNLSASRPQDRQFILSSKKLLLSDSGFYLCAWGDNQPQHFGDGTRLSIL.

This clonotype has a single count. V and J are TRBV18 and TRBJ1-1; D unclear. Germline CDR1 reads KGHSH; CDR2 reads LQKENI. The CDR3 spans 14 residues. V shed 3 bases and J shed 7 bases, with 15 bases lying between them. The CDR3 bases are TGTGCCAGCTCACCGGTCGAAGGGATGGATGAAGCTTTCTTT. Protein: CASSPVEGMDEAFF. The variable domain in full, completed from reference TRBV18 and TRBJ1-1, reads NAGVMQNPRHLVRRRGQEARLRCSPMKGHSHVYWYRQLPEEGLKFMVYLQKENIIDESGMPKERFSAEFPKEGPSILRIQQVVRGDSAAYFCASSPVEGMDEAFFGQGTRLTVV.

The chain employs TRBV29-1 and TRBJ1-2, with 8 bases fitting TRBD1. The junction had 1 base not matched to a gene; V was cut back by 7 bases and J by 3 bases. This CDR3 is 11 amino acids long. CDR1 is SQVTM, CDR2 ANQGSEA, per germline. The CDR3 coding sequence is TGCAGCGCGGGACAGGACTATGGCTACACCTTC. This codes for CSAGQDYGYTF.

The rearrangement links TRBV20-1 to TRBJ2-3; the D gene is possibly TRBD2 (6 bases). The V and J ends lost 3 bases and 5 bases respectively, with 15 bases between them. CDR1 is DFQATT, CDR2 SNEGSKA, per germline (reference sequence). CDR3 size: 14 residues. Here the CDR3 DNA reads TGCAGTGCTAGGGCCATTGGGGGGTTAGATACGCAGTATTTT. This translates into CSARAIGGLDTQYF.

On this clonotype: One end of the junction varies from germline; a read error may be responsible. V and J are TRBV29-1 and TRBJ2-5; the D call may be TRBD1 or TRBD2 (5 bases each). The germline gives CDR1 SQVTM, CDR2 ANQGSEA. CDR3 length: 13 amino acids. CDR3 in amino acids: CSVDGQGAGTLYF. CDR3 DNA sequence: TGCAGCGTTGACGGGCAGGGTGCCGGGACCCTGTACTTC.

The chain links TRBV19 to TRBJ2-7, with 8 bases lining up with TRBD1. The CDR3 length is 14 residues. Germline loops: CDR1 LNHDA, CDR2 SQIVND (reference sequence). The trim removed 11 bases at V and 0 bases at J, leaving 9 bases unmatched. The CDR3 coding sequence is TGTGCCGTCGCGGCAGGGGGCTACTCCTACGAGCAGTACTTC. This sequence encodes CAVAAGGYSYEQYF. The complete variable domain, with remaining parts taken from reference TRBV19 and TRBJ2-7, reads DGGITQSPKYLFRKEGQNVTLSCEQNLNHDAMYWYRQDPGQGLRLIYYSQIVNDFQKGDIAEGYSVSREKKESFPLTVTSAQKNPTAFYLCAVAAGGYSYEQYFGPGTRLTVT.

The J gene is TRBJ2-1, the V gene TRBV20-1; D may be TRBD2 (6 bases). The CDR3 spans 16 residues. The ends were cut back, 6 bases at V and 0 bases at J, with 18 bases in the middle. CDR1 is DFQATT and CDR2 is SNEGSKA in the germline V gene (reference sequence). The CDR3 sequence is CSAQKRDGGSYNEQFF. DNA of the CDR3: TGCAGTGCCCAAAAACGAGACGGGGGCTCCTACAATGAGCAGTTCTTC.

The chain combines TRBV18 with TRBJ1-1, with D perhaps TRBD1 (6 bases). The V and J ends lost 3 bases and 14 bases respectively, with 16 bases between them. This CDR3 region has 12 residues. In germline, CDR1 is KGHSH, CDR2 LQKENI. The CDR3 coding sequence is TGTGCCAGCTCACCCCAGGGGCAGGAATCCTTCTTT. It translates to CASSPQGQESFF.

V gene TRBV20-1 combines with J gene TRBJ2-7; no reliable D call. V was clipped by 2 bases and J by 3 bases, with 5 bases between them. The CDR3 runs 11 residues. Germline V gene sequence: CDR1 DFQATT, CDR2 SNEGSKA (reference sequence). The CDR3 sequence is CSARSNYEQYF. CDR3 in DNA: TGCAGTGCTAGATCTAACTACGAGCAGTACTTC.

This chain uses TRBV30 with TRBJ2-3, with 11 bases lining up with TRBD2. The V segment lost 5 bases and the J segment 2 bases; nucleotides outside the gene matches: 3. CDR1 and CDR2 (germline): GTSNPN, SVGIG (reference sequence). The CDR3 loop spans 14 amino acids. CDR3: CAWRLAGFTDTQYF. CDR3 DNA: TGTGCCTGGCGACTAGCGGGATTCACAGATACGCAGTATTTT.

The chain carries TRBV5-6 and TRBJ2-5; 7 bases are a match to TRBD1. The V and J ends lost 0 bases and 5 bases, in that order; junction bases with no gene match: 4. This CDR3 has 14 residues. In germline, CDR1 is SGHDT, CDR2 YYEEEE. CDR3 loop: CASSLEVRGETQYF. The CDR3 nucleotides read TGTGCCAGCAGCTTGGAGGTCAGGGGGGAGACCCAGTACTTC.

The chain joins TRBV29-1 to TRBJ2-7; D remains unclear. The CDR3 loop spans 12 amino acids. Germline assignment: CDR1 SQVTM and CDR2 ANQGSEA. V lost 4 bases and J lost 0, with 7 bases in between. The CDR3 spells CSVAGISYEQYF. CDR3 bases: TGCAGCGTTGCTGGGATCTCCTACGAGCAGTACTTC.

This clonotype has only one observation. V usage is TRBV20-1 and J usage is TRBJ1-2; possibly TRBD1 for D (6 bases). Germline CDR1 reads DFQATT; CDR2 reads SNEGSKA (reference sequence). Trimming took 5 bases from V and 7 from J, leaving 17 bases between them. The CDR3 is 13 amino acids. The CDR3 here is CSAPDRRGGGYTF. In nucleotides, the CDR3 is TGCAGTGCTCCCGACAGGAGGGGTGGTGGCTACACCTTC.

This chain joins TRBV28 and TRBJ2-1; TRBD2 might be the D (6 bases). This CDR3 is 11 amino acids long. The V gene's germline CDR1 is MDHEN and CDR2 SYDVKM. Trimming cost V 8 bases and J 12 bases, with 14 bases left between them. The CDR3 sequence is CASLAGGLQFF. CDR3 DNA sequence: TGTGCCAGCTTAGCCGGGGGTCTGCAGTTCTTC.

J is TRBJ1-1 and V is TRBV6-5; D might be TRBD1 (6 bases). CDR1 and CDR2 from the germline V gene are MNHEY and SVGAGI. CDR3 length equals 14 residues. V was clipped by 5 bases and J by 3 bases, with 13 bases between them. CDR3 sequence (DNA): TGTGCCAGCAGTACCGACAGGAGGGACACTGAAGCTTTCTTT. Its protein product is CASSTDRRDTEAFF.

The rearrangement joins TRBV30 to TRBJ2-2; D uncertain. This CDR3 region has 12 residues. The germline V gene encodes CDR1 GTSNPN and CDR2 SVGIG (reference sequence). Deletions cut 3 bases from V and 3 bases from J, with 5 bases between. As DNA, the CDR3 is TGTGCCTGGAGGTATTACACCGGGGAGCTGTTTTTT. As protein: CAWRYYTGELFF. The variable domain in full, completed from reference TRBV30 and TRBJ2-2, reads SQTIHQWPATLVQPVGSPLSLECTVEGTSNPNLYWYRQAAGRGLQLLFYSVGIGQISSEVPQNLSASRPQDRQFILSSKKLLLSDSGFYLCAWRYYTGELFFGEGSRLTVL.

V usage is TRBV29-1 and J usage is TRBJ2-7; D may be TRBD2 (7 bases). V shed 2 bases and J shed 9 bases, with 17 bases lying between them. This CDR3 region has 13 residues. Germline values: CDR1 SQVTM, CDR2 ANQGSEA. As DNA, the CDR3 is TGCAGCGTTGAACCTCACCCGGGGGGCGGGCAGTACTTC. This codes for CSVEPHPGGGQYF.

This sequence joins TRBV4-2 and TRBJ2-4; 8 bases align to TRBD2. Looked up from germline, CDR1 is LGHNA and CDR2 is YNFKEQ. V dropped 8 bases and J dropped 3; count of bases not matched to a gene: 9. This CDR3 has 15 residues. CDR3 protein: CASGEAGVIKNIQYF. The DNA for the CDR3 is TGTGCCAGCGGGGAAGCGGGAGTCATCAAAAACATTCAGTACTTC.

The V gene is TRBV5-1, the J gene TRBJ2-7, with D tentatively TRBD2 (5 bases). This CDR3 spans 13 amino acids. Germline values: CDR1 SGHRS, CDR2 YFSETQ. V dropped 1 base and J dropped 4 bases, with 9 bases sitting between them. The CDR3 DNA reads TGCGCCAGCAGCTTGAATAGAGGGTACGAGCAGTACTTC. Translation: CASSLNRGYEQYF.